One and the same sample provided the 7 T cell receptor beta chains below, sequenced in a study of T cell responses to AZD1222 COVID-19 vaccine. Data came from immunoSEQ multiplex PCR; TCRdb stores just in-frame clones and leaves some out. The table records roughly 130,000 clones, 75% to 90% of them present only once. The input for sequencing was peripheral blood, taken on day 0 of AZD1222 vaccination. These TCRs come from an adult in good health.

The V gene is TRBV6-5, the J gene TRBJ1-2, with a tentative D call TRBD1 (5 bases). The CDR3 runs 14 residues. The germline gives CDR1 MNHEY, CDR2 SVGAGI. The V end lost 5 bases, the J end lost 6 bases, and 16 bases lay between the germline ends. The CDR3 nucleotides read TGTGCCAGCAGTACCAGTTTGACAGTGAATGGCTACACCTTC. Translated, it gives CASSTSLTVNGYTF.

The chain uses TRBV6-5 and TRBJ2-1; D remains unclear. Germline V gene sequence: CDR1 MNHEY, CDR2 SVGAGI. The V and J ends lost 5 bases and 7 bases respectively, with 12 bases between them. The CDR3 extends over 13 amino acids. CDR3 bases: TGTGCCAGCAGTCCCGTTCGGCTTAATGAGCAGTTCTTC. This sequence encodes CASSPVRLNEQFF.

This clone was found once. The chain links TRBV2 to TRBJ1-1; 8 positions match TRBD1. V shed 6 bases and J 0 bases; nucleotides not matched to a gene: 21. Germline V gene sequence: CDR1 SNHLY, CDR2 FYNNEI. The CDR3 covers 20 residues. This CDR3 is CASSYPTSRTGSPLNTEAFF. The CDR3 nucleotides read TGTGCCAGCAGCTATCCTACCTCTCGGACAGGGAGTCCTCTGAACACTGAAGCTTTCTTT.

The chain carries TRBV6-2 or TRBV6-3 and TRBJ2-1; 9 bases are a match to TRBD1. This CDR3 is built from 14 residues. Losses at the gene ends were 4 bases for V and 7 bases for J; bases not matched to a gene: 5. Looked up from germline, CDR1 is MNHEY and CDR2 is SVGEGT. The DNA for the CDR3 is TGTGCCAGCAGTTCTCGACAGGGGGAAAATGAGCAGTTCTTC. This gives the protein CASSSRQGENEQFF.

This sequence joins TRBV27 and TRBJ1-2, with D tentatively TRBD1 (6 bases). CDR3 length: 13 amino acids. Germline CDR1 MNHEY, CDR2 SMNVEV (reference sequence). V was trimmed by 2 bases and J by 8 bases, leaving 12 bases between them. The CDR3 loop reads CASSLDRTRGYTF. The CDR3 bases are TGTGCCAGCAGTTTAGACAGGACGCGAGGCTACACCTTC.

This clone has more than one count but fewer than ten. This chain uses TRBV19 with TRBJ1-6; D is unclear. This CDR3 spans 13 amino acids. Trimming took off 6 bases at V and 10 bases at J, with 13 bases between the two ends. CDR1 and CDR2 from the germline V gene are LNHDA and SQIVND (reference sequence). This CDR3 reads CASRSGVYSPLHF. CDR3 DNA: TGTGCCAGTAGAAGTGGGGTATACTCACCCCTCCACTTT.

J is TRBJ2-2 and V is TRBV5-4, with D hard to call. CDR3 length equals 13 residues. Trimming took 4 bases from V and 1 from J, leaving 5 bases between them. CDR1 SGHNT and CDR2 YYREEE come from the germline V gene (reference sequence). The CDR3: CASSQKNTGELFF. CDR3 DNA sequence: TGTGCCAGCAGCCAAAAGAACACCGGGGAGCTGTTTTTT.